This TCR beta chain was observed in a study of T cell repertoires in cytomegalovirus infection. Study information: The public TCR beta signatures pointed to both CMV infection and matching HLA type. The study's findings and limits: Summed frequency of shared TCR beta families picked out CMV carriers who also had the relevant HLA. HLA-C-restricted CMV-specific TCR beta clonotypes were dominant in the ex vivo response.

TCRdb reanalysed the reads using MiXCR and keeps one entry per CDR3 protein. This table holds around 260,000 distinct CDR3 sequences, about 23% found once. The germline V and J ends were trimmed by 7 bases and 0 bases, with 4 bases remaining between them. The germline CDR1 and CDR2 sequences are PRHDT and FYEKMQ (reference sequence). The CDR3 consists of 12 residues. A remark on this clonotype: Antigen specificity is unknown.

The sequence derives from a human donor in good health (CMV status not recorded). Some clones in this sample may be carry-over from other donors' samples. The sample taken for sequencing was PBMCs. V usage is TRBV13 and J usage is TRBJ2-1; no firm D call. The CDR3 DNA reads TGTGCCAGCACCCGCTCCTACAATGAGCAGTTCTTC. This sequence encodes CASTRSYNEQFF.